This TCR beta chain emerged from a study of HIV-infected patients and healthy controls. CDR3 length: 16 amino acids. V trimming: 0 bases; J trimming: 12 bases; junction bases outside the gene matches: 10. The germline V gene encodes CDR1 LGHNA and CDR2 YSLEER. TCRdb reprocessed the 5' RACE reads with MiXCR, giving one entry per CDR3 protein. The table lists over 55,000 distinct CDR3 sequences, 15% to 20% of them singletons. The sequenced sample consisted of CD4+ T cells from blood. The clonotype comes from a human donor in good health. The chain links TRBV4-3 to TRBJ2-1; 11 bases match TRBD2. The CDR3 here is CASSQDYSGRAFRQFF. CDR3 DNA sequence: TGCGCCAGCAGCCAAGACTATAGCGGGAGGGCCTTTCGGCAGTTCTTC.